This T cell receptor (beta chain) was identified during a study of shared clonotypes between healthy human individuals. Findings and limits, study-wide: Naive CD4 clonotype sharing across several donors was 5% to 6%.

Sequencing used immunoSEQ multiplex PCR; TCRdb keeps in-frame clones, though not all of them. Of 450,000 to 700,000 clones detected, 95% to 96% appear once; the ten largest clones hold 0.09% to 0.13%. Worth noting for this clone: Its antigen is unidentified.

CDR1 and CDR2 (germline): SGHVS, FNYEAQ. The V segment lost 1 base and the J segment 2 bases; nucleotides outside the gene matches: 8. The length of the CDR3 is 17 residues. Naivety among CD8 cells was defined by CD45RO negativity and positive CCR7 selection, thereby excluding terminally differentiated effector memory CD45RA+ cells. Healthy and HIV-negative, the adult donors had no recent acute infections or vaccinations. The rearrangement uses TRBV7-6 and TRBJ2-3; 8 bases are shared with TRBD2. The receptor's source is a woman in her twenties or thirties in good health. The sample consisted of naive CD8+ T cells sorted from blood. The CDR3 loop reads CASSLDGRGRPTDTQYF. The DNA for the CDR3 is TGTGCCAGCAGCTTAGATGGTCGCGGGAGGCCCACAGATACGCAGTATTTT.